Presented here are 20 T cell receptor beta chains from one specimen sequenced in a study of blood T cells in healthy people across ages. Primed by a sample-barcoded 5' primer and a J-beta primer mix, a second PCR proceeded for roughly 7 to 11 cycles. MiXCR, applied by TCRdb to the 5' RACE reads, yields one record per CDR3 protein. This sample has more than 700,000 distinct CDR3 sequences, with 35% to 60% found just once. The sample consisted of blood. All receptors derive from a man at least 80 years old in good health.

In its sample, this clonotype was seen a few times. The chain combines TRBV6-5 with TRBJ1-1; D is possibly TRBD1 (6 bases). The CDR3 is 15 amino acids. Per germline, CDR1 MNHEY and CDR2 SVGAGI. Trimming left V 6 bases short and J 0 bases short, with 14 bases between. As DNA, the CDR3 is TGTGCCAGCAGCCTATGGGGGGGCTTGAACACTGAAGCTTTCTTT. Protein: CASSLWGGLNTEAFF.

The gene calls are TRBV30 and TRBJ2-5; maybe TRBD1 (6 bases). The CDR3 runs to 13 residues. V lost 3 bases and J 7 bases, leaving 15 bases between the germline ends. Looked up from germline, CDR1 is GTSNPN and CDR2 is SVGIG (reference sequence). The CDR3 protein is CAWSLQGPGTQYF. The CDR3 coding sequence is TGTGCCTGGAGCCTACAGGGCCCAGGGACCCAGTACTTC.

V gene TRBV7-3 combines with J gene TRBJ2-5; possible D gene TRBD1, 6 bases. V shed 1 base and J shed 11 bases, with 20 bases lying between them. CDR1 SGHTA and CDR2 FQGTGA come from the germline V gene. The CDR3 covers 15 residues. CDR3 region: CASSLMQGSYNEQYF. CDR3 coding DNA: TGTGCCAGCAGCTTAATGCAGGGGTCCTACAATGAGCAGTACTTC.

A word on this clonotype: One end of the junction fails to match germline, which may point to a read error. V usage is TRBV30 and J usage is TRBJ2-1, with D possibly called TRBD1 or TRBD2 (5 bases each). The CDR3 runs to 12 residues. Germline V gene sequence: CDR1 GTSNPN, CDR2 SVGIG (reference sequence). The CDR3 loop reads CVWGPTRSEQFF. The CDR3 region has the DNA TGTGTCTGGGGCCCCACTAGATCTGAGCAGTTCTTC.

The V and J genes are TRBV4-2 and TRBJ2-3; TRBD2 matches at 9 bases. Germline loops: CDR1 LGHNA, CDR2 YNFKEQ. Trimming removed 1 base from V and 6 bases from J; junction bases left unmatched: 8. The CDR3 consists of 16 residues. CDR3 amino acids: CASSQGNSGSVDTQYF. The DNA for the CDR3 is TGTGCCAGCAGCCAAGGGAATAGCGGGAGTGTGGATACGCAGTATTTT.

This chain's CDR3 is CASSHGGGALNEQFF. CDR3 DNA sequence: TGTGCCAGCAGTCATGGAGGGGGCGCTTTGAATGAGCAGTTCTTC. The chain links TRBV27 to TRBJ2-1, with a weak D call TRBD1 (7 bases). Germline CDR1 MNHEY, CDR2 SMNVEV (reference sequence). Trimming removed 5 bases from V and 7 bases from J, with 18 bases in between. The CDR3 extends over 15 amino acids.

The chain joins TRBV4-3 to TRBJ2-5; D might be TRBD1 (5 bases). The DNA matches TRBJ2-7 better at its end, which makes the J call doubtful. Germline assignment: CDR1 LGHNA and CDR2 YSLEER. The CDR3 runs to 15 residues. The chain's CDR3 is CASSQDPVGDYEQYF. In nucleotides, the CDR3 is TGCGCCAGCAGCCAAGATCCTGTAGGGGACTACGAGCAGTACTTC.

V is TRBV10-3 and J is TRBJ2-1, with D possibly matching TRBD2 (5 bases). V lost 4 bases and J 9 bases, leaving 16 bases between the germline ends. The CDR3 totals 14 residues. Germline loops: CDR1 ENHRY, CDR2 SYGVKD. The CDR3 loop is CAISGGGSGGEQFF. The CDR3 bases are TGTGCCATCAGTGGAGGCGGGTCAGGAGGTGAGCAGTTCTTC.

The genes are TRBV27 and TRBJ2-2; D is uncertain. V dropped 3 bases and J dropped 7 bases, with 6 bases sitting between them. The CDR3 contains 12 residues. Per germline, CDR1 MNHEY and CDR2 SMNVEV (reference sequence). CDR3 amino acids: CASSFAGGELFF. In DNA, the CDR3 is TGTGCCAGCAGTTTTGCTGGCGGGGAGCTGTTTTTT.

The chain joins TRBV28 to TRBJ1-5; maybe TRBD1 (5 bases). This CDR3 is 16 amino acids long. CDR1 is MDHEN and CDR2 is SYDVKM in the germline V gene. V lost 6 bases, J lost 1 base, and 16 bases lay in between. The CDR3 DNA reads TGTGCCAGCAGCCGTGGCCAAGGGGCCAGCAATCAGCCCCAGCATTTT. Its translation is CASSRGQGASNQPQHF.

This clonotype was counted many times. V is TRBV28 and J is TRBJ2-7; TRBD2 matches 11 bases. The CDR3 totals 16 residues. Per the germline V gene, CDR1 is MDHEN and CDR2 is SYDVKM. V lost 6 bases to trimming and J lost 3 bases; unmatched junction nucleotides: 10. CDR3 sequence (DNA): TGTGCCAGCAGCTCACCGGGACTAGCGGTTTTCTACGAGCAGTACTTC. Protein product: CASSSPGLAVFYEQYF.

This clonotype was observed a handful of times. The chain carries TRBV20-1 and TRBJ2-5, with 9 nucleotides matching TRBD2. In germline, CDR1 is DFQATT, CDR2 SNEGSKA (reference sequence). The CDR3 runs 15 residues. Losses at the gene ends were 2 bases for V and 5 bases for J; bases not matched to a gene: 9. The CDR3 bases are TGCAGTGCTAGACCTAGCGGGACGCCGAGGGAGACCCAGTACTTC. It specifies CSARPSGTPRETQYF.

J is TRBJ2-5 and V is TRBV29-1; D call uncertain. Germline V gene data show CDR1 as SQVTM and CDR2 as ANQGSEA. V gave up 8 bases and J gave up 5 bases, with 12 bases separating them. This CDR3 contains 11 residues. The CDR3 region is CSPEVGETQYF. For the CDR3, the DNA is TGCAGCCCCGAGGTCGGTGAGACCCAGTACTTC.

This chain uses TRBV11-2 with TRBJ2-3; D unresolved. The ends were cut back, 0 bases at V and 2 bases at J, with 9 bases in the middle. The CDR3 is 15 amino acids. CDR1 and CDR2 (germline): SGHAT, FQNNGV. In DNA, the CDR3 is TGTGCCAGCAGCTTAGATATCGGATACACAGATACGCAGTATTTT. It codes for CASSLDIGYTDTQYF.

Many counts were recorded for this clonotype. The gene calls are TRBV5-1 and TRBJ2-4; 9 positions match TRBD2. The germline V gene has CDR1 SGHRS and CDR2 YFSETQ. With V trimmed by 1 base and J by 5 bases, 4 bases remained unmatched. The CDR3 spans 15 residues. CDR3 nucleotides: TGCGCCAGCAGCTTGATTAGCGGGAGTGAAAACATTCAGTACTTC. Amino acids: CASSLISGSENIQYF.

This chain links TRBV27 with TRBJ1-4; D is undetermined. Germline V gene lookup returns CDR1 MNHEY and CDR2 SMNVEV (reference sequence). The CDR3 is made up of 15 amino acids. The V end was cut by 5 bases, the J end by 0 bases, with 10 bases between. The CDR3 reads CASSPNSATNEKLFF. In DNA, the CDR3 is TGTGCCAGCAGTCCCAACAGTGCAACTAATGAAAAACTGTTTTTT.

The CDR3 spells CASSNQGFRGLEAFF. The DNA for the CDR3 is TGTGCCAGCAGCAACCAAGGATTCAGGGGGCTCGAAGCTTTCTTT. The chain joins TRBV3-1 to TRBJ1-1; TRBD1 aligns across 8 bases. V dropped 5 bases and J dropped 8; count of bases not matched to a gene: 13. Germline-derived CDR1 and CDR2 are LGHDT and YNNKEL (reference sequence). CDR3 length: 15 amino acids.

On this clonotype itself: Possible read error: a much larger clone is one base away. CDR3 DNA: TGTGCCAAGGGACAGGGGAAATACAAGCAGTACTTC. It yields the protein CAKGQGKYKQYF. The chain employs TRBV2 and TRBJ2-4; 10 nucleotides line up with TRBD1. J lost 13 bases, V lost 10 bases, and 10 bases had no gene match. CDR1 is SNHLY, CDR2 FYNNEI, per germline. This CDR3 has 12 amino acids.

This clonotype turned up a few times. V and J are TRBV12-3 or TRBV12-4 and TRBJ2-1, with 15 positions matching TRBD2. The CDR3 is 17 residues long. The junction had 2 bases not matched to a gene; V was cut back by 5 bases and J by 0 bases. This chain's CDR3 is CASSGTSGRSSYNEQFF. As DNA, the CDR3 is TGTGCCAGCAGTGGGACTAGCGGGAGGAGCTCCTACAATGAGCAGTTCTTC.

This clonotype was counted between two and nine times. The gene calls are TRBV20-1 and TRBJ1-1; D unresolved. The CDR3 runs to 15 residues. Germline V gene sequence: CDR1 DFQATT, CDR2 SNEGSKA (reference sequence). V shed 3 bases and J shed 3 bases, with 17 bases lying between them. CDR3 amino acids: CSASGFQELHTEAFF. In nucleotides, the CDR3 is TGCAGTGCTAGCGGGTTTCAGGAATTGCACACTGAAGCTTTCTTT.